One sample yielded the 12 T cell receptor beta chains listed below, sequenced in a study of T cell responses to AZD1222 COVID-19 vaccine. Assay used: immunoSEQ multiplex PCR; TCRdb lists only in-frame clones, some missing. The sample lists some 140,000 clones, approximately 90% seen once, with about 3% in the top ten. The sequencing used peripheral blood, collected on day 0 of AZD1222 vaccination. Receptors were obtained from an adult in good health.

This clone was picked up one time. CDR3 in amino acids: CASSSPSNGETQYF. The CDR3 DNA follows: TGTGCCAGCAGTTCCCCGTCAAATGGTGAGACCCAGTACTTC. J is TRBJ2-5 and V is TRBV6-6; D call uncertain. The CDR3 covers 14 residues. Trimming took off 4 bases at V and 5 bases at J, with 14 bases between the two ends. Looked up from germline, CDR1 is MNHNY and CDR2 is SVGAGI (reference sequence).

The chain carries TRBV19 and TRBJ1-5; D is unresolved. The germline V and J ends were trimmed by 5 bases and 3 bases, with 14 bases remaining between them. The CDR3 sequence is 15 residues long. The V gene's germline CDR1 is LNHDA and CDR2 SQIVND (reference sequence). The CDR3 reads CASSVTGLSNQPQHF. The CDR3 DNA reads as TGTGCCAGTAGTGTAACCGGACTTTCCAATCAGCCCCAGCATTTT. Full variable domain (outside the CDR3, taken from reference TRBV19 and TRBJ1-5): DGGITQSPKYLFRKEGQNVTLSCEQNLNHDAMYWYRQDPGQGLRLIYYSQIVNDFQKGDIAEGYSVSREKKESFPLTVTSAQKNPTAFYLCASSVTGLSNQPQHFGDGTRLSIL.

This chain uses TRBV3-1 (or the pseudogene TRBV3-2) with TRBJ2-6; no firm D call. Trimming stripped 4 bases from V and 6 bases from J, with 4 bases between. Germline CDR1 LGHDT, CDR2 YNNKEL (reference sequence). The CDR3 has 12 amino acids. CDR3 sequence reads: CASSLTANVLTF. The DNA for the CDR3 is TGTGCCAGCAGCCTTACGGCCAACGTCCTGACTTTC.

Details on this clone: At one of its ends the junction is not consistent with the germline gene, which may arise from a read error. The chain has TRBV7-9 and TRBJ2-1; D unresolved. The CDR3 is 12 amino acids. The germline V gene has CDR1 SEHNR and CDR2 FQNEAQ (reference sequence). CDR3 region: CASSFSHNEQFF. The CDR3 coding sequence is TGTGCCAGCAGCTTCTCCCACAATGAGCAGTTCTTC.

The gene calls are TRBV12-3 or TRBV12-4 and TRBJ1-2, with 7 bases fitting TRBD1. J lost 5 bases, V lost 6 bases, and 6 bases had no gene match. The CDR3 sequence is 13 residues long. CDR3 region: CASSYTGEYGYTF. CDR3 DNA sequence: TGTGCCAGCAGCTATACAGGGGAGTATGGCTACACCTTC.

This chain links TRBV6-5 with TRBJ1-3; the D is unclear. Trimming removed 6 bases from V and 5 bases from J, with 8 bases in between. Germline assignment: CDR1 MNHEY and CDR2 SVGAGI. CDR3 length equals 12 residues. The CDR3 sequence is CASRDVRNTIYF. The CDR3, as DNA: TGTGCCAGCAGAGACGTAAGAAACACCATATATTTT.

This chain uses TRBV11-3 with TRBJ2-1; the match to TRBD2 covers 11 bases. The CDR3 loop spans 12 amino acids. Germline loops: CDR1 SGHNT, CDR2 YENEEA. The trim removed 5 bases at V and 14 bases at J, leaving 5 bases unmatched. The CDR3 DNA follows: TGTGCCAGCAGCAAAGGACTAGCGGGCAAGTTCTTC. It is translated as CASSKGLAGKFF.

This chain uses TRBV6-2 or TRBV6-3 with TRBJ2-7; 9 bases fit TRBD1. V shed 0 bases, J shed 4 bases, and the junction held 13 bases outside the gene matches. Germline V gives CDR1 MNHEY, CDR2 SVGEGT. The CDR3 totals 18 residues. The CDR3 loop reads CASSYSHPGQGWGYEQYF. CDR3 nucleotides: TGTGCCAGCAGTTACTCCCACCCGGGACAGGGTTGGGGTTACGAGCAGTACTTC.

The chain combines TRBV6-6 with TRBJ2-2, with 7 bases identical to TRBD1. Germline V CDR1 and CDR2: MNHNY, SVGAGI (reference sequence). J lost 0 bases, V lost 6 bases, and 4 bases had no gene match. This CDR3 contains 15 residues. The CDR3, as DNA: TGTGCCAGCAGCCAGACAGGGACGAACACCGGGGAGCTGTTTTTT. It specifies CASSQTGTNTGELFF.

This clone has a single count. The chain recombines TRBV2 with TRBJ2-5; no clear D gene. CDR1 and CDR2 (germline): SNHLY, FYNNEI. The CDR3 has 12 amino acids. Trimming pared 5 bases from V and 0 bases from J, leaving 4 bases between. The chain's CDR3 is CASSPHQETQYF. In DNA, the CDR3 is TGTGCCAGCAGTCCCCACCAAGAGACCCAGTACTTC.

The chain combines TRBV4-1 with TRBJ2-2; tentatively, D is TRBD2 (5 bases). Trimming shortened V by 4 bases and J by 9 bases, and 9 bases separated the two germline ends. This CDR3 is 12 amino acids long. Germline V gene sequence: CDR1 MGHRA, CDR2 YSYEKL. The chain's CDR3 is CASSPPGRELFF. DNA for the CDR3: TGCGCCAGCAGCCCCCCGGGAAGGGAGCTGTTTTTT.

The chain links TRBV5-8 to TRBJ2-5, with 15 bases identical to TRBD2. Trimming removed 1 base from V and 5 bases from J; junction bases left unmatched: 6. Germline V gives CDR1 SGHTS, CDR2 YDEGEE. The CDR3 runs to 17 residues. CDR3: CASSLRTSGGAGETQYF. The CDR3 nucleotides read TGTGCCAGCAGCTTGCGGACTAGCGGGGGGGCCGGCGAGACCCAGTACTTC.